The 10 T cell receptor beta chains below all came from one sample that was sequenced in a study of T cells in localized non-small cell lung cancer. The table came from immunoSEQ multiplex PCR; TCRdb's copy has only in-frame clones and leaves some out. The table shows tens of thousands of clones, with about nine tenths occurring only once. Source: peripheral blood, taken before any cancer treatment. The receptors stem from a male donor older than 55 with stage III squamous cell lung carcinoma.

V gene TRBV28 combines with J gene TRBJ1-2; D perhaps matches TRBD1 (6 bases). Germline loops: CDR1 MDHEN, CDR2 SYDVKM. Trimming left V 3 bases short and J 8 bases short, with 19 bases between. The CDR3 has 15 amino acids. CDR3 in amino acids: CASSFPAGTQRGYTF. The CDR3 DNA reads TGTGCCAGCAGTTTCCCCGCCGGGACACAGCGCGGCTACACCTTC.

The chain employs TRBV6-1 and TRBJ2-6; 8 nucleotides line up with TRBD1. From germline, CDR1 is MNHNS and CDR2 SASEGT. The CDR3 covers 19 residues. V was clipped by 4 bases and J by 0 bases; unmatched bases: 11. CDR3 DNA: TGTGCCAGCAGTGCCTCGGGACAGGCGCGAATCTCTGGGGCCAACGTCCTGACTTTC. This translates into CASSASGQARISGANVLTF.

The rearrangement joins TRBV14 to TRBJ2-3; no reliable D call. V lost 1 base and J lost 3, with 11 bases in between. Germline CDR1 SGHDN, CDR2 FVKESK. This CDR3 has 15 amino acids. CDR3 region: CASSQGIGFTDTQYF. The CDR3 nucleotides are TGTGCCAGCAGCCAAGGGATCGGGTTTACAGATACGCAGTATTTT.

This chain links TRBV19 with TRBJ1-3; 7 nucleotides line up with TRBD1. Germline CDR1 LNHDA, CDR2 SQIVND (reference sequence). With V trimmed by 6 bases and J by 0 bases, 5 bases remained unmatched. The CDR3 is 15 amino acids. In DNA form, the CDR3 reads TGTGCCAGTAGACAAACAGGGGACTCTGGAAACACCATATATTTT. Translation gives CASRQTGDSGNTIYF.

This chain joins TRBV28 and TRBJ1-2, with D perhaps matching TRBD1 (6 bases). The CDR3 is 13 amino acids. The V gene lost 2 bases and the J gene lost 7 bases, with 11 bases spanning the gap. From germline, CDR1 is MDHEN and CDR2 SYDVKM. Written as DNA, the CDR3 is TGTGCCAGCAGTTTAGCCAGGGGACCTGGCTACACCTTC. It codes for CASSLARGPGYTF.

V is TRBV6-1 and J is TRBJ1-1, with TRBD1 matching 12 bases. The CDR3 loop spans 17 amino acids. CDR1 and CDR2 (germline): MNHNS, SASEGT. After removal of 3 bases from V and 5 bases from J, the junction contained 10 bases not matched to a gene. The CDR3 region has the DNA TGTGCCAGCAGTGAGCCGGGACAGGGGGCGGTGGGGACTGAAGCTTTCTTT. Encoded protein: CASSEPGQGAVGTEAFF.

The gene calls are TRBV5-4 and TRBJ2-3; TRBD1 aligns across 9 bases. In germline, CDR1 is SGHNT, CDR2 YYREEE (reference sequence). This CDR3 has 15 amino acids. V was pared by 1 base and J by 4 bases, with 4 bases of the junction left unmatched. CDR3 nucleotide sequence: TGTGCCAGCAGCTTGCGGGGACAGGGATCAGATACGCAGTATTTT. Its translation is CASSLRGQGSDTQYF.

This chain connects TRBV11-2 to TRBJ1-1, with no clear D. The germline CDR1 and CDR2 sequences are SGHAT and FQNNGV. V was pared by 1 base and J by 8 bases, with 11 bases between. This CDR3 contains 13 residues. The CDR3 is CASSLAWGSEAFF. CDR3 in DNA: TGTGCCAGCAGCTTAGCGTGGGGTTCGGAAGCTTTCTTT.

The sample holds a few counts of this clone. V is TRBV2 and J is TRBJ1-5, with D tentatively TRBD1 (5 bases). CDR1 SNHLY and CDR2 FYNNEI come from the germline V gene. V was pared by 6 bases and J by 7 bases, with 13 bases between. The CDR3 has 13 amino acids. The CDR3 sequence: CASRRGPLQPQHF. DNA of the CDR3: TGTGCCAGCAGGAGGGGCCCCTTGCAGCCCCAGCATTTT.

This clone has more than one count but fewer than ten. The DNA for the CDR3 is TGTGCCAGCAGTCAGAAAGAATCTAGCACAGATACGCAGTATTTT. Its protein is CASSQKESSTDTQYF. The V and J genes are TRBV7-9 and TRBJ2-3; no definite D call. The V gene's germline CDR1 is SEHNR and CDR2 FQNEAQ (reference sequence). The CDR3 runs 15 residues. Trimming pared 6 bases from V and 0 bases from J, leaving 13 bases between.